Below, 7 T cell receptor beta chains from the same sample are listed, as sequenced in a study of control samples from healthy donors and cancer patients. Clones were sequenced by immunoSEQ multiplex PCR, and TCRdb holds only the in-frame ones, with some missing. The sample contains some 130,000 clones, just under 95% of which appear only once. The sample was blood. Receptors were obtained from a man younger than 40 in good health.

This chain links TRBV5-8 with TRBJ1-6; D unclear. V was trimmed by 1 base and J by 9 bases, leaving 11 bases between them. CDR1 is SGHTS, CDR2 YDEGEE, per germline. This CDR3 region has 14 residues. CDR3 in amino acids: CASSLWSVGSPLHF. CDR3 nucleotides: TGTGCCAGCAGCTTGTGGTCGGTGGGTTCACCCCTCCACTTT.

The DNA of the CDR3 is TGTGCCACCAGCAGAGAGAACAGCTACAATCAGCCCCAGCATTTT. The encoded protein is CATSRENSYNQPQHF. The chain joins TRBV15 to TRBJ1-5; D remains ambiguous. This CDR3 contains 15 residues. Per the germline V gene, CDR1 is LNHNV and CDR2 is YYDKDF (reference sequence). V lost 0 bases, J lost 3 bases, and 9 bases lay in between.

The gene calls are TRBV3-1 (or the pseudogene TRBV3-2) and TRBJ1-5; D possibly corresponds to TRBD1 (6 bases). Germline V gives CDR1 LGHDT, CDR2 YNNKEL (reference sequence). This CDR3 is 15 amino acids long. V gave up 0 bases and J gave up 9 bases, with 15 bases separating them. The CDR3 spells CASSQDSGGQRPQHF. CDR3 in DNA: TGTGCCAGCAGCCAAGATAGCGGGGGGCAAAGGCCCCAGCATTTT.

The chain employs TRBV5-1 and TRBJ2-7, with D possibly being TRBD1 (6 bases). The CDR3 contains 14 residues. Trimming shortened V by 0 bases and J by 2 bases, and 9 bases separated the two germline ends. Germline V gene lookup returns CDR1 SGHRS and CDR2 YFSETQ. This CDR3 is CASSLGDKAYEQYF. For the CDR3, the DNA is TGCGCCAGCAGCTTGGGGGACAAAGCCTACGAGCAGTACTTC. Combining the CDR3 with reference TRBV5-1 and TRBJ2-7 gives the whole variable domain KAGVTQTPRYLIKTRGQQVTLSCSPISGHRSVSWYQQTPGQGLQFLFEYFSETQRNKGNFPGRFSGRQFSNSRSEMNVSTLELGDSALYLCASSLGDKAYEQYFGPGTRLTVT.

The CDR3 loop is CASSPASSYNEQFF. CDR3 nucleotides: TGTGCCAGCTCACCTGCAAGCTCCTACAATGAGCAGTTCTTC. This chain joins TRBV5-4 and TRBJ2-1; D is unclear. The CDR3 covers 14 residues. Germline V CDR1 and CDR2: SGHNT, YYREEE (reference sequence). V was clipped by 7 bases and J by 0 bases, with 11 bases between them.

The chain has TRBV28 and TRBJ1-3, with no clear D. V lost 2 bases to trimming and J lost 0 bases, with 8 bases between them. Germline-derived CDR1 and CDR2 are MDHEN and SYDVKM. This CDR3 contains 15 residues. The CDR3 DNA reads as TGTGCCAGCAGTTTAGTCCGACCCTCTGGAAACACCATATATTTT. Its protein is CASSLVRPSGNTIYF.

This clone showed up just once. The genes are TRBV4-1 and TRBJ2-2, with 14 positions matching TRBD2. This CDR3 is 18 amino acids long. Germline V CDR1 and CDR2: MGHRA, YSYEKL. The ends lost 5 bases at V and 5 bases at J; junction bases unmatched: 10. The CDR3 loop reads CASSFAGLAGVRTGELFF. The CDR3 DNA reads TGCGCCAGCAGCTTCGCGGGACTAGCGGGAGTGCGAACCGGGGAGCTGTTTTTT.